A selection of T cell receptor beta chains follows, all from one sample in a study of cytomegalovirus exposure and HLA in healthy donors. Clones were read by immunoSEQ multiplex PCR, and TCRdb kept only the in-frame ones, dropping some. The sample consists of 90,000 to 150,000 clones, 63% of them appearing once. Sequencing was done on a sample of PBMCs. The receptors originated from a man between 35 and 55 years old in good health and CMV-seropositive. Both conserved end residues are part of each CDR3.

V gene	J gene	CDR3 protein
TRBV2	TRBJ1-1	CASSPRDSGEAFF
TRBV6-6	TRBJ1-2	CASSYPGQPNYGYTF
TRBV11-2	TRBJ2-1	CASSLQGNEQFF
TRBV2	TRBJ2-7	CASSGNSGRSSYEQYF
TRBV7-9	TRBJ2-1	CASSPIPSGRSYNEQFF
TRBV2	TRBJ1-3	CASSQLQVLGTIYF
TRBV6-1	TRBJ1-3	CASSADRVENSGNTIYF
TRBV30	TRBJ1-1	CAWSGPRRLLNTEAFF
TRBV29-1	TRBJ1-2	CSVEDLDRDHGYTF
TRBV19	TRBJ1-1	CASSTQGAIEAFF
TRBV25-1	TRBJ1-5	CASSQGQAYSNQPQHF
TRBV5-6	TRBJ1-6	CASSLLNSPLHF
TRBV18	TRBJ2-7	CASSQTSGEYEQYF